Listed below are T cell receptor beta chains from one sample, sequenced in a study of high-grade serous ovarian cancer treatment subgroups. Profiling relied on immunoSEQ multiplex PCR, and the TCRdb table lists in-frame clones only, not all of them. The table lists about 39,000 clones, about 79% of them singletons. Sequenced: tumor tissue. The receptors here all came from a human donor with high-grade serous ovarian cancer. The CDR3 runs from the conserved cysteine through the conserved F or W. D genes are given only for firm matches. Not all rows give a size; the values are once, few, many and, for expanded clones, a class.

.	TRBV5-4	TRBJ2-7	.	TGTGCCAGCAGCCTGGGGGACGGAGTGACCTACGAGCAGTACTTC	CASSLGDGVTYEQYF
.	TRBV27	TRBJ2-2	.	TGTGCCAGCAGGAACACAGAGTCCACCGGGGAGCTGTTTTTT	CASRNTESTGELFF
.	TRBV7-2	TRBJ1-2	.	TGTGCCAGCAGCTTAGGGGGGCGTTCGCTCTATGGCTACACCTTC	CASSLGGRSLYGYTF
.	TRBV2	TRBJ1-1	TRBD1	TGTGCCAGCAGTGGGGACAGCAACACTGAAGCTTTCTTT	CASSGDSNTEAFF
.	TRBV28	TRBJ2-7	.	TGTGCCAGCAGTTCTTACTACGAGCAGTACTTC	CASSSYYEQYF
.	TRBV7-3	TRBJ1-1	TRBD1	TGTGCCAGCAGCCTCAGGAGAGGGGGCGGGAGAGCTTTCTTT	CASSLRRGGGRAFF
.	TRBV7-2	TRBJ2-2	TRBD2	TGTGCCAGCAGCTTACGGCGGGAGTGGCGCACCGGGGAGCTGTTTTTT	CASSLRREWRTGELFF
.	TRBV18	TRBJ2-7	.	TGTGCCAGCTCACAGATGGGGGACCTCTACGAGCAGTACTTC	CASSQMGDLYEQYF
.	TRBV28	TRBJ1-5	.	TGTGCCAGCTCACGAAATCAGCCCCAGCATTTT	CASSRNQPQHF
.	TRBV11-2	TRBJ2-2	TRBD2	TGTGCCAGCACCAGGAGGGGAGGGTCCCCCGGGGAGCTGTTTTTT	CASTRRGGSPGELFF
few	TRBV5-1	TRBJ1-1	.	TGCGCCAGCAGCTTCGGGAACACTGAAGCTTTCTTT	CASSFGNTEAFF
few	TRBV12-5	TRBJ1-5	.	TGTGCTAGTGGTTTGGTCGACGGGTATAGCAATCAGCCCCAGCATTTT	CASGLVDGYSNQPQHF
medium-sized	TRBV28	TRBJ1-1	.	TGTGCCAGCAGTTTTGATCGTCGGGGCTTAGCTTTCTTT	CASSFDRRGLAFF
.	TRBV6-5	TRBJ1-2	.	TGTGCCAGCAGTAGACACGACGGAGCTAACTATGGCTACACCTTC	CASSRHDGANYGYTF
.	TRBV7-9	TRBJ2-5	TRBD2	TGTGCCAGCAGCCAAATCGGGGGGTTCCAAGAGACCCAGTACTTC	CASSQIGGFQETQYF